Each of the 19 T cell receptor beta chains below was sequenced from the same sample in a study of monozygotic twins with inflammatory bowel disease. TCRdb processed the 5' RACE reads again and assigns one entry to each CDR3 protein, with no DNA. The table lists about 380,000 distinct CDR3 sequences, with roughly 2.6% in the top ten. Input material: blood. These TCRs come from a human donor with ulcerative colitis or Crohn's disease, or a healthy co-twin of an affected twin (not recorded which).

The chain couples TRBV7-3 to TRBJ2-1; TCRdb gives TRBD2 as the D gene, but with no DNA this cannot be confirmed. The CDR3 totals 18 residues. The germline V gene encodes CDR1 SGHTA and CDR2 FQGTGA. CDR3 residues: CASSTPPGTSANFNEQFF.

The chain joins TRBV10-3 to TRBJ2-3. The V gene's germline CDR1 is ENHRY and CDR2 SYGVKD. CDR3 length: 13 residues. CDR3 residues: CAISESIPATQYF.

This chain uses TRBV5-1 with TRBJ2-5; absent DNA, TCRdb's TRBD1 call cannot be checked. CDR1 is SGHRS and CDR2 is YFSETQ in the germline V gene. This CDR3 has 18 amino acids. The CDR3 spells CASSSSDRRPQEGIAQYF.

This chain uses TRBV6-2 or TRBV6-3 with TRBJ2-7; TCRdb calls TRBD1, which cannot be checked without DNA. The CDR3 totals 15 residues. Germline loops: CDR1 MNHEY, CDR2 SVGEGT. This CDR3 is CASSKDSLSPYEQYF.

The V call is TRBV5-1, the J call TRBJ2-4; TCRdb indicates TRBD2, and absent DNA this call remains unverified. The CDR3 has 17 amino acids. Germline assignment: CDR1 SGHRS and CDR2 YFSETQ. This CDR3 reads CASSLGLPGPAKNIQYF.

This rearrangement joins TRBV6-1 to TRBJ1-1; the TRBD1 assignment by TCRdb is unverifiable without DNA. Germline CDR1 is MNHNS and CDR2 is SASEGT. CDR3 length equals 15 residues. The CDR3 loop reads CASGVIGGLNTEAFF.

The rearrangement links TRBV5-6 to TRBJ2-7. The CDR3 totals 15 residues. Looked up from germline, CDR1 is SGHDT and CDR2 is YYEEEE. This CDR3 is CASTTTVAFSYEQYF. The complete variable domain, with remaining parts taken from reference TRBV5-6 and TRBJ2-7, reads DAGVTQSPTHLIKTRGQQVTLRCSPKSGHDTVSWYQQALGQGPQFIFQYYEEEERQRGNFPDRFSGHQFPNYSSELNVNALLLGDSALYLCASTTTVAFSYEQYFGPGTRLTVT.

The gene calls are TRBV5-1 and TRBJ2-2; TCRdb gives TRBD2 as the D gene, but with no DNA this cannot be confirmed. The CDR3 has 17 amino acids. CDR1 and CDR2 from the germline V gene are SGHRS and YFSETQ. The CDR3 here is CASSLGARTANTGELFF.

Here the CDR3 reads CASSSEGTDTQYF. The chain links TRBV5-1 to TRBJ2-3. The germline V gene encodes CDR1 SGHRS and CDR2 YFSETQ. The CDR3 contains 13 residues.

V gene TRBV6-1 combines with J gene TRBJ2-5; TCRdb's D call of TRBD1 is untestable without DNA. Germline CDR1 and CDR2: MNHNS and SASEGT. The CDR3 runs to 15 residues. The CDR3 protein is CASKSEKGQAGTQYF.

This sequence joins TRBV7-8 and TRBJ2-1; TCRdb outputs TRBD1, but without DNA this stays unchecked. Germline CDR1 SGHVS, CDR2 FQNEAQ. The CDR3 is 16 amino acids. The CDR3 sequence: CASSSSGTGIKLEQFF.

The rearrangement joins TRBV5-1 to TRBJ1-6; TCRdb picks TRBD1, but there is no DNA to check that call. The germline CDR1 and CDR2 sequences are SGHRS and YFSETQ. The CDR3 is 15 residues long. CDR3 residues: CASSLAGTEISPLHF.

The V gene is TRBV19, the J gene TRBJ2-5; as DNA is missing, the TRBD1 call by TCRdb cannot be tested. Germline loops: CDR1 LNHDA, CDR2 SQIVND (reference sequence). CDR3 length: 15 residues. CDR3 protein: CASSQSTGTGITQYF.

The chain joins TRBV11-2 to TRBJ2-7. This CDR3 region has 12 residues. Germline values: CDR1 SGHAT, CDR2 FQNNGV. CDR3 region: CASSLGGHEQYF.

The CDR3 sequence: CASSLSINQPQHF. The chain carries TRBV7-2 and TRBJ1-5. The CDR3 is 13 residues long. Germline values: CDR1 SGHTA, CDR2 FQGNSA.

The chain is built from TRBV5-1 and TRBJ1-4; TCRdb selects TRBD1, and the lack of DNA leaves this call unchecked. This CDR3 spans 15 amino acids. Germline V gene data show CDR1 as SGHRS and CDR2 as YFSETQ. This chain's CDR3 is CASGQGGRTNEKLFF.

The chain couples TRBV19 to TRBJ1-4; lacking DNA, the TRBD1 call made by TCRdb goes unchecked. Germline CDR1 is LNHDA and CDR2 is SQIVND (reference sequence). The CDR3 sequence is 16 residues long. This CDR3 reads CASSIARGVVDEKLFF.

V gene TRBV6-1 combines with J gene TRBJ2-5; TCRdb outputs TRBD1, but without DNA this stays unchecked. Germline values: CDR1 MNHNS, CDR2 SASEGT. This CDR3 is built from 11 residues. CDR3: CASPGGETQYF.

The V gene is TRBV19, the J gene TRBJ1-6; absent DNA, TCRdb's TRBD1 call cannot be checked. The CDR3 runs 16 residues. The germline V gene has CDR1 LNHDA and CDR2 SQIVND (reference sequence). This CDR3 is CASRTLTGSYNSPLHF.